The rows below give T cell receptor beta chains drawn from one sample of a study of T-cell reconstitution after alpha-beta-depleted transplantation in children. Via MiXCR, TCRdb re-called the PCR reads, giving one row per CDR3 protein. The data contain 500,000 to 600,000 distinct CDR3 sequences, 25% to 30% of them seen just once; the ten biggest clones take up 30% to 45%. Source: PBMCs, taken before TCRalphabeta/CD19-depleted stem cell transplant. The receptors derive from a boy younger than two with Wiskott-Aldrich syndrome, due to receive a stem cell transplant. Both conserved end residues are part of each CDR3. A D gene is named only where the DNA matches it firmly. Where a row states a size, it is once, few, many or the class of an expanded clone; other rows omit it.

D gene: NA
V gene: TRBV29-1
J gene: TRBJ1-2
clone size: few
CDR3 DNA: TGCAGCCCGGAGGGCTACACCTTC
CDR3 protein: CSPEGYTF

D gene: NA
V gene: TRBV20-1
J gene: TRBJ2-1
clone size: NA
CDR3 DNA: TGCAGTGCTAAACAGCGGCGCTCCTACAATGAGCAGTTCTTC
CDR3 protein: CSAKQRRSYNEQFF

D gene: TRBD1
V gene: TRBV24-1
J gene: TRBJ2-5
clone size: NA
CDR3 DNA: TGTGCCACCAGTGATTCTGACAGGGGGGGGCAAGAGACCCAGTACTTC
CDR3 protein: CATSDSDRGGQETQYF

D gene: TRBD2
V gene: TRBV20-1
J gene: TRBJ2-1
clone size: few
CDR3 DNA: TGCAGTGCTATTTCTAGCGGGAGCCGGAATGAGCAGTTCTTC
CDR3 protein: CSAISSGSRNEQFF

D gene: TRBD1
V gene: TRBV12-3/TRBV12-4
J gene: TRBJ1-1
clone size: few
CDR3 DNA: TGTGCCAGCAGTTTCCACAGGGGGTCGAACACTGAAGCTTTCTTT
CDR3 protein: CASSFHRGSNTEAFF

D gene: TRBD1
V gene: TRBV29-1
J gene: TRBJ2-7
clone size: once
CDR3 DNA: TGCAGCTTCCGGGACAGGGCCTACGAGCAGTACTTC
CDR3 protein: CSFRDRAYEQYF

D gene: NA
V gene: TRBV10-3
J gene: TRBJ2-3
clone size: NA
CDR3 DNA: TGTGCCATCAGTGGGGGAACTACAGATACGCAGTATTTT
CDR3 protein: CAISGGTTDTQYF

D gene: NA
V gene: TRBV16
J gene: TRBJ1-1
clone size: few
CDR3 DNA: TGTGCCAGCAGCCTAAACAGGGCAGTGAGTAACACTGAAGCTTTCTTT
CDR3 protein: CASSLNRAVSNTEAFF

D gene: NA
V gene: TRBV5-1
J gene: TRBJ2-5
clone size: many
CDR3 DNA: TGCGCCAGCAGCTTGGTGGGGGCCGGGGAGACCCAGTACTTC
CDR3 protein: CASSLVGAGETQYF

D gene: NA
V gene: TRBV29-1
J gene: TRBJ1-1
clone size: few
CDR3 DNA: TGCAGCGTTGGGTCAGTTGAAGCTTTCTTT
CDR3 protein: CSVGSVEAFF

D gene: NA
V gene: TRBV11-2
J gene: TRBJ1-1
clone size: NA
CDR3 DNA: TGTGCCAGCAGCCCCCCAAACGTGGTCTTGAGCACTGAAGCTTTCTTT
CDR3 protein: CASSPPNVVLSTEAFF

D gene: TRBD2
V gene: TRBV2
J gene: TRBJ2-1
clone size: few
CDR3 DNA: TGTGCCAGCAATAAGCGGCTAGCGGGAGACAATGAGCAGTTCTTC
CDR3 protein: CASNKRLAGDNEQFF

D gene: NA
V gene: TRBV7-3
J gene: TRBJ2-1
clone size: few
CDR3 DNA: TGTGCCAGCAGTCGGGACCCCAACTCCTACAATGAGCAGTTCTTC
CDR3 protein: CASSRDPNSYNEQFF

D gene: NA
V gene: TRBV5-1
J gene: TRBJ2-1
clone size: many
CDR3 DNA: TGCGCCAGCAGCTTGGCAGAGAGCTCCTACAATGAGCAGTTCTTC
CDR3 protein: CASSLAESSYNEQFF

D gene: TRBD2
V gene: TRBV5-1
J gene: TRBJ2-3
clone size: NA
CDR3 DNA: TGCGCCAGCAGCTTGGGCAAGACTAGCTTAAGCACAGATACGCAGTATTTT
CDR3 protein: CASSLGKTSLSTDTQYF

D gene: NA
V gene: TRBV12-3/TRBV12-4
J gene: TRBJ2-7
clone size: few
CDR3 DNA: TGTGCCAGCAGCAGCGCGACCGGGACACCCCTTAACTTC
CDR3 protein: CASSSATGTPLNF

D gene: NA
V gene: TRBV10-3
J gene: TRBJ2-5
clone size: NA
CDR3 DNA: TGTGCCATCAGTGAGTCAAGGGTGCAGACCCAGTACTTC
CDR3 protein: CAISESRVQTQYF

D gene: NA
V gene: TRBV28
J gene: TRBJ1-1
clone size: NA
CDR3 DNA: TGTGCCAGTACAGGACTCACTGAAGCTTTCTTT
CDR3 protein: CASTGLTEAFF

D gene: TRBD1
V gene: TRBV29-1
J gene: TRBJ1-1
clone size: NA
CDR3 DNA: TGCAGCGTTGGGTACGACAGGGTGAACACTGAAGCTTTCTTT
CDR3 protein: CSVGYDRVNTEAFF

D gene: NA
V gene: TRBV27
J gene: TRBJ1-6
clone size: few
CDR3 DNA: TGTGCCAGCAGTCCCTACCGTTTATACCGACTGGACAGCCTGAATTCACCCCTCCACTTT
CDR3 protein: CASSPYRLYRLDSLNSPLHF

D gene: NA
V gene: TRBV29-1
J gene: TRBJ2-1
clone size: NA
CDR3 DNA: TGCAGCGTTGAACCCGACAATGAGCAGTTCTTC
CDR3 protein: CSVEPDNEQFF

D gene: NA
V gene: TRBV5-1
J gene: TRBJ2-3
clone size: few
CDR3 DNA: TGCGCCAGCAGCTCTGGGCTCCCTGGGGGTTACACAGATACGCAGTATTTT
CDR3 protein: CASSSGLPGGYTDTQYF

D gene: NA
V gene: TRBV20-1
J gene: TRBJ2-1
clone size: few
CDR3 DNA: TGCAGTGCTAGAGGTTGGGCGGAGGGGGGGGGCAATGAGCAGTTCTTC
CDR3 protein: CSARGWAEGGGNEQFF

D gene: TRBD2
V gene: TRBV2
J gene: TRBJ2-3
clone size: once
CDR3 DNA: TGTGCCAGCAGTCCTTTAGGACTAGCGGGAGGGCCATATACGCAGTATTTT
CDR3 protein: CASSPLGLAGGPYTQYF

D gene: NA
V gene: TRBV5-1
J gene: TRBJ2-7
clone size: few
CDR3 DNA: TGCGCCAGCAGCAGATCGGACGGCTTCTCCTACGAGCAGTACTTC
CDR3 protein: CASSRSDGFSYEQYF

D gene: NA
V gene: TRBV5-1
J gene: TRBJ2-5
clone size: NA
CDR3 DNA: TGCGCCAGCAGTCGACAGGATGAGGGAGTGTCCCAGTACTTC
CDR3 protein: CASSRQDEGVSQYF

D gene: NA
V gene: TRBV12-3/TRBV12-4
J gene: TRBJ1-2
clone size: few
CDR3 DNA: TGTGCCAGCAGTTTCTCAGTCAACTATGGCTACACCTTC
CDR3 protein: CASSFSVNYGYTF

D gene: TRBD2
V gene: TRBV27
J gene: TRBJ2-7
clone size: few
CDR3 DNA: TGTGCCAGTGGGGACTATAGCTCCTACGAGCAGTACTTC
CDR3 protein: CASGDYSSYEQYF

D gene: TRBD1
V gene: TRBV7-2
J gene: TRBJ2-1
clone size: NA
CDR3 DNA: TGTGCCAGCAGCTCCGGACAGGGCTCTAACAATGAGCAGTTCTTC
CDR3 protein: CASSSGQGSNNEQFF

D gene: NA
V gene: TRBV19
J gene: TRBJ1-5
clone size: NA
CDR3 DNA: TGTGCCAGTAGTTATCGGGGCCCGGGGCAGCCCCAGCATTTT
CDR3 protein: CASSYRGPGQPQHF

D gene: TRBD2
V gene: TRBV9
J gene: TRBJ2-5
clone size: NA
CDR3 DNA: TGTGCCAGCAGCGGACCGGGACTAGCGGGAGCGGAGACCCAGTACTTC
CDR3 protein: CASSGPGLAGAETQYF

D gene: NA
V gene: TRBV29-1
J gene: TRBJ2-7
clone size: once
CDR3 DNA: TGCAGCGTTGGTGGCAGGGTAGGCGAGCAGTACTTC
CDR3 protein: CSVGGRVGEQYF

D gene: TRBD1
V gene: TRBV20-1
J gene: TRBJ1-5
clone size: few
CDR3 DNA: TGCAGTGCTCGGACAGGGTCGGGCAATCAGCCCCAGCATTTT
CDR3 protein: CSARTGSGNQPQHF

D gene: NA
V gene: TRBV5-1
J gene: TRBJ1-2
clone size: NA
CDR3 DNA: TGCGCCAGCAGCTTGGAATCGAGGTGGGATGGCTACACCTTC
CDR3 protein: CASSLESRWDGYTF

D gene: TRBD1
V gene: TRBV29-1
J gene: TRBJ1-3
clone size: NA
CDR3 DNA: TGCAGCGTCGCAAAGACAGGGGGCTCTGGAAACACCATATATTTT
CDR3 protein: CSVAKTGGSGNTIYF

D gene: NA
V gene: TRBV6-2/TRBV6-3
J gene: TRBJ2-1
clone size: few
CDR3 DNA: TGTGCCAGCAGTTACTCTCGCGGGACCTACAATGAGCAGTTCTTC
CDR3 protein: CASSYSRGTYNEQFF

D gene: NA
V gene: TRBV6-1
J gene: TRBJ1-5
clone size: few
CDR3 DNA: TGTGCTTCCCGGTGGAGCAATCAGCCCCAGCATTTT
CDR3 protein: CASRWSNQPQHF

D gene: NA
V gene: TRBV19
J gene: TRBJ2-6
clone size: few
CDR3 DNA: TGTGCCAGTAGTATTTTCCGACTTACAGGCGCTGGGGCCAACGTCCTGACTTTC
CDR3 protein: CASSIFRLTGAGANVLTF

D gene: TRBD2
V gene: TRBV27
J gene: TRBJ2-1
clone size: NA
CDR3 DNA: TGTGCCAGCACACGCCGGGACTACAACTCCCATGAGCAGTTCTTC
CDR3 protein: CASTRRDYNSHEQFF

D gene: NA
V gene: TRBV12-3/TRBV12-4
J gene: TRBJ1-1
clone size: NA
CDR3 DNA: TGTGCCAGCACCCACCCGGGGAGGAACACTGAAGCTTTCTTT
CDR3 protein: CASTHPGRNTEAFF

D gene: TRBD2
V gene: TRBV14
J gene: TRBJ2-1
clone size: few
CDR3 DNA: TGTGCCAGCAGCCAAGAGGCAATACTAGCGTCCTACAATGAGCAGTTCTTC
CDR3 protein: CASSQEAILASYNEQFF